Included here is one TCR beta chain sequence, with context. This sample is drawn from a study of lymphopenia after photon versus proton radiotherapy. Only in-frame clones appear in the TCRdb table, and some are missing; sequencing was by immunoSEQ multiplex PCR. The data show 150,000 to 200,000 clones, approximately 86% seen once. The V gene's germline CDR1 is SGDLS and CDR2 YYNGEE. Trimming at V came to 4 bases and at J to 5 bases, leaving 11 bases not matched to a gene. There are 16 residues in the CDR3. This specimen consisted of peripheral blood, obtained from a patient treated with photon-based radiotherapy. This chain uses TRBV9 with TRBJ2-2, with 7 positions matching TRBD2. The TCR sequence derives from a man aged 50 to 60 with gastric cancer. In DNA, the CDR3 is TGTGCCAGCAGCCCTCGGGGGGAGTATATGACCGGGGAGCTGTTTTTT. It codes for CASSPRGEYMTGELFF.